This is a list of T cell receptor beta chains from one sample in a study of T cells in tuberculosis. The assay was immunoSEQ multiplex PCR, and TCRdb's table has in-frame clones only and misses some. Of tens of thousands of clones detected, more than 75% appear once; the ten largest clones hold approximately 2%. The sample taken for sequencing was CD1b-GMM tetramer-negative cells sorted from PBMCs. These TCRs come from an adult woman with latent tuberculosis. Each CDR3 is given with its conserved first and last residue. D genes are given only for firm matches. Only part of the rows carry a size: once, few, many, or a class if the clone is expanded.

TRBV27	TRBJ2-6	TRBD1	once	TGTGCCAGCAGCGGACAGGGAATCCCCGTCCTGACTTTC	CASSGQGIPVLTF
TRBV7-8	TRBJ1-4	-	-	TGTGCCAGCAGCTTAGCGCTGGAGTCCGCTCAGGGGCTGTTTTTT	CASSLALESAQGLFF
TRBV6-4	TRBJ1-1	-	-	TGTGCCAGCAGCCACGGCGGGGATACTGAAGCTTTCTTT	CASSHGGDTEAFF
TRBV2	TRBJ1-6	-	-	TGTGCCAGCACCGCGCAGGGCGTAATTAATTCACCCCTCCACTTT	CASTAQGVINSPLHF
TRBV2	TRBJ2-7	-	once	TGTGCCAGCAGTGATTTACCGGGGTCGGGGGAGCAGTACTTC	CASSDLPGSGEQYF
TRBV6-5	TRBJ1-1	TRBD1	-	TGTGCCAGCAGTTACTCTTCAGGGGGTTCGAACACTGAAGCTTTCTTT	CASSYSSGGSNTEAFF
TRBV7-2	TRBJ1-1	-	-	TGTGCCAGCAGCTCAACCCCCGGACACCAAGCTTTCTTT	CASSSTPGHQAFF
TRBV7-2	TRBJ1-2	-	-	TGTGCCAGCAGCTTAGTAGCCCAGGGGACAAGTAACTATGGCTACACCTTC	CASSLVAQGTSNYGYTF
TRBV6-5	TRBJ1-5	TRBD1	-	TGTGCCAGCAGAAAACAGGGGGGAAATCAGCCCCAGCATTTT	CASRKQGGNQPQHF
TRBV6-5	TRBJ1-2	-	-	TGTGCCAGCAGGAGGGGGGGGGACTATGGCTACACCTTC	CASRRGGDYGYTF
TRBV13	TRBJ2-3	TRBD2	-	TGTGCCAGCAGGACGAGCGGGGGGCTGTACACCAGCCCAGATACGCAGTATTTT	CASRTSGGLYTSPDTQYF
TRBV2	TRBJ1-1	-	-	TGTGCCAGCCCCTACTTCGGGGTGGTGAACACTGAAGCTTTCTTT	CASPYFGVVNTEAFF
TRBV5-6	TRBJ2-7	-	-	TGTGCCAGCAGCCCCCTGGAGTACCCAGGGAACGAGCAGTACTTC	CASSPLEYPGNEQYF
TRBV4-3	TRBJ2-1	TRBD1	few	TGCGCCAGCAGCCAGGAAACCCTCACAGGGGCCACCTATTACAATGAGCAGTTCTTC	CASSQETLTGATYYNEQFF
TRBV7-2	TRBJ2-7	TRBD1	-	TGTGCCAGCAGCCGAGCTACTACAGGGGGAGAATACGAGCAGTACTTC	CASSRATTGGEYEQYF
TRBV10-3	TRBJ1-1	TRBD1	-	TGTGCCATCAGTGAGTCGATTTGGACAGGGGGCACTGAAGCTTTCTTT	CAISESIWTGGTEAFF
TRBV10-2	TRBJ2-5	-	once	TGCGCCAGCAGTGCGGGTCAAGAGACCCAGTACTTC	CASSAGQETQYF
TRBV14	TRBJ1-6	-	-	TGTGCCAGCAGCCGATCACTTTTTTCGTGGTCACCCCTCCACTTT	CASSRSLFSWSPLHF
TRBV11-2	TRBJ2-5	-	-	TGTGCCAGCAGCTTAGAACGGGACCAGGGGCAGACCCAGTACTTC	CASSLERDQGQTQYF
TRBV15	TRBJ1-4	-	-	TGTGCCACCAGCAGAAACGGGCGGGAGAATGAAAAACTGTTTTTT	CATSRNGRENEKLFF
TRBV15	TRBJ2-3	TRBD2	-	TGTGCCACCGCGGGAGACGGGACAGATACGCAGTATTTT	CATAGDGTDTQYF
TRBV5-6	TRBJ1-6	TRBD1	-	TGTGCCAGCAGCCTGACACAGGGGGTTAATAATTCACCCCTCCACTTT	CASSLTQGVNNSPLHF
TRBV2	TRBJ2-1	-	-	TGTGCCAGCAGAATGGGACACGCTTCATCAGCAGGATACAATGAGCAGTTCTTC	CASRMGHASSAGYNEQFF
TRBV11-2	TRBJ2-3	TRBD1	-	TGTGCCAGCAGCCCAGGGGGAACAGATACGCAGTATTTT	CASSPGGTDTQYF
TRBV18	TRBJ2-1	TRBD1	-	TGTGCCAGCTCAACAGGGGGCATGGAAAACAATGAGCAGTTCTTC	CASSTGGMENNEQFF
TRBV6-1	TRBJ2-4	TRBD2	once	TGTGCCAGCAGGAAACTAGCGGAAAACATTCAGTACTTC	CASRKLAENIQYF
TRBV16	TRBJ1-5	-	-	TGTGCCAGCATGGGGGGACCCTTTAGCAATCAGCCCCAGCATTTT	CASMGGPFSNQPQHF
TRBV5-5	TRBJ2-2	-	once	TGTGCCAGCAGCTTGGCCGGCGGGGCGTCGATCACCGGGGAGCTGTTTTTT	CASSLAGGASITGELFF
TRBV12-2	TRBJ2-6	-	-	TGTGCAAGTCGCTTAAGAGGGACAGGGGGCCTATCTGGGGCCAACGTCCTGACTTTC	CASRLRGTGGLSGANVLTF
TRBV7-8	TRBJ1-1	TRBD1	-	TGTGCCAGCAGCTCGACCGGGACAGGGCATCTAGACACTGAAGCTTTCTTT	CASSSTGTGHLDTEAFF
TRBV19	TRBJ1-5	-	-	TGTGCCAGTACCTACCCAGGGGGCAATCAGCCCCAGCATTTT	CASTYPGGNQPQHF
TRBV11-2	TRBJ1-2	-	-	TGTGCCAGCAGCCGCACAGGGTATAGCTATGGCTACACCTTC	CASSRTGYSYGYTF
TRBV13	TRBJ1-1	TRBD1	-	TGTGCCAGCAGCTTAGAGAGGGGGCAACGTTCTGAAGCTTTCTTT	CASSLERGQRSEAFF
TRBV5-1	TRBJ2-7	TRBD1	-	TGCGCCAGCAGCTCCGGGACAGGCGGTACCTACGAGCAGTACTTC	CASSSGTGGTYEQYF
TRBV27	TRBJ1-6	TRBD1	-	TGTGCCAGCAGACCGGACAGGGTCTATAATTCACCCCTCCACTTT	CASRPDRVYNSPLHF
TRBV12-2	TRBJ1-6	-	-	TGTGCAAGTCGCTTAGGATCCGGTCGGTGTGCCCTCCACTTT	CASRLGSGRCALHF
TRBV11-2	TRBJ2-7	TRBD1	-	TGTGCCAGCAGCTTGTCAGGACAGGGGGTTTGGGCGCAGTACTTC	CASSLSGQGVWAQYF
TRBV7-9	TRBJ1-1	-	-	TGTGCCAGCAGCTTAAGGCAGGTTAACACTGAAGCTTTCTTT	CASSLRQVNTEAFF
TRBV6-5	TRBJ1-6	TRBD1	-	TGTGCCAGCAGGTTGGACAGGACGTTTAATTCACCCCTCCACTTT	CASRLDRTFNSPLHF
TRBV25-1	TRBJ1-6	-	-	TGTGCCAGCAGTGAATCCGGGACACATAATTCACCCCTCCACTTT	CASSESGTHNSPLHF
TRBV12-5	TRBJ2-5	-	-	TGTGCTAGTGCTATGGGGGGGACCCAGTACTTC	CASAMGGTQYF
TRBV18	TRBJ1-5	TRBD1	-	TGTGCCAGCTCAGAATTAACAGGGGCCCAGCCCCAGCATTTT	CASSELTGAQPQHF
TRBV6-1	TRBJ1-6	-	-	TGTGCCAGCAGTGCCCTCTTAGCACAGGGCGGTTCACCCCTCCACTTT	CASSALLAQGGSPLHF
TRBV6-5	TRBJ1-2	-	-	TGTGCCAGCACTACTACAGGAAACTATGGCTACACCTTC	CASTTTGNYGYTF
TRBV25-1	TRBJ2-1	TRBD1	-	TGTGCCAGCAGTGACCGGGACAGGGGTCGGAATGAGCAGTTCTTC	CASSDRDRGRNEQFF
TRBV7-2	TRBJ1-5	-	-	TGTGCCAGCAGCGGACATGGGGCCGCGCCCCAGCATTTT	CASSGHGAAPQHF
TRBV29-1	TRBJ1-1	TRBD1	-	TGCAGCGCCCCGACAGGGACTGAAGCTTTCTTT	CSAPTGTEAFF
TRBV7-9	TRBJ2-1	TRBD1	-	TGTGCCAGCAGCTTAGTGACAGGGGGCGGTGAGCAGTTCTTC	CASSLVTGGGEQFF
TRBV5-6	TRBJ1-2	-	-	TGTGCCAGCAGCTTGGTTACAGGGAAAGTTGGCTACACCTTC	CASSLVTGKVGYTF
TRBV6-1	TRBJ1-6	TRBD1	-	TGTGCCAGCAGTGAAATACAGGGACAGGCGTTTTATAATTCACCCCTCCACTTT	CASSEIQGQAFYNSPLHF
TRBV6-6	TRBJ1-2	-	-	TGTGCCAGCAGTTGGGAGACCAACTATGGCTACACCTTC	CASSWETNYGYTF
TRBV6-5	TRBJ1-2	-	-	TGTGCCAGCAGTCCCGTGGGGGGCTATGGCTACACCTTC	CASSPVGGYGYTF
TRBV10-3	TRBJ2-5	TRBD2	-	TGTGCCATCAGTGGAGCTAGCGGGGGGGCTCGCCCACAAGAGACCCAGTACTTC	CAISGASGGARPQETQYF
TRBV19	TRBJ2-5	TRBD2	-	TGTGCCAGTAGTATCGGCGGGGGGGCCGGAGAGACCCAGTACTTC	CASSIGGGAGETQYF
TRBV11-3	TRBJ2-5	TRBD1	-	TGTGCCAGCAGCTTAGGACAGGGGGTGGAGACCCAGTACTTC	CASSLGQGVETQYF